The 2 T cell receptor beta chains below were found in one sample sequenced in a study of blood T cell repertoires in COVID-19. Only in-frame clones appear in the TCRdb table, and some are missing; sequencing was by immunoSEQ multiplex PCR. The sample carries some 66,000 clones, about 80% recorded once. The sample was peripheral blood. The receptors were gathered from a man between 60 and 75 years old with acute or convalescent COVID-19.

This chain joins TRBV7-2 and TRBJ1-5; D is unclear. The CDR3 is made up of 14 amino acids. The germline V gene encodes CDR1 SGHTA and CDR2 FQGNSA. V lost 1 base, J lost 8 bases, and 12 bases lay in between. The CDR3 region is CASSLGLGLKPQHF. For the CDR3, the DNA is TGTGCCAGCAGCTTAGGTTTGGGCTTGAAGCCCCAGCATTTT.

The rearrangement uses TRBV7-2 and TRBJ2-1; 8 bases fit TRBD1. V was pared by 6 bases and J by 1 base, with 5 bases of the junction left unmatched. This CDR3 comprises 15 residues. The germline CDR1 and CDR2 sequences are SGHTA and FQGNSA. The CDR3 DNA reads as TGTGCCAGCAGTCCAGGGGGCGCGTCCTACAATGAGCAGTTCTTC. Protein sequence: CASSPGGASYNEQFF. Drawing the rest from reference TRBV7-2 and TRBJ2-1, the complete variable domain is GAGVSQSPSNKVTEKGKDVELRCDPISGHTALYWYRQSLGQGLEFLIYFQGNSAPDKSGLPSDRFSAERTGGSVSTLTIQRTQQEDSAVYLCASSPGGASYNEQFFGPGTRLTVL.